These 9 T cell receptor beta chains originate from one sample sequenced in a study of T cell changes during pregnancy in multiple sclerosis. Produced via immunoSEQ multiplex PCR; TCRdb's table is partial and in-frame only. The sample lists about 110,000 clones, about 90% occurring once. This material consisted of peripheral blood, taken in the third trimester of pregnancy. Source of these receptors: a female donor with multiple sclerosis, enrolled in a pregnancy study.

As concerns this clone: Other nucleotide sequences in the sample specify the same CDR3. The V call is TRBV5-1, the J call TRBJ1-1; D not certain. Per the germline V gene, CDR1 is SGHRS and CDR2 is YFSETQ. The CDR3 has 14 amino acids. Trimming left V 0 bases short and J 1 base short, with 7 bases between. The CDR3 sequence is CASSLGPSNTEAFF. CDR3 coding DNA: TGCGCCAGCAGCTTGGGGCCTTCGAACACTGAAGCTTTCTTT. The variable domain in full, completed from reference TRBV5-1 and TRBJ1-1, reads KAGVTQTPRYLIKTRGQQVTLSCSPISGHRSVSWYQQTPGQGLQFLFEYFSETQRNKGNFPGRFSGRQFSNSRSEMNVSTLELGDSALYLCASSLGPSNTEAFFGQGTRLTVV.

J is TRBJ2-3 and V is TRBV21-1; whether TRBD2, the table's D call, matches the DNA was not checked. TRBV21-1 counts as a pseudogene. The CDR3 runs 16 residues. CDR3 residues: CASSLSDSGLTDTQYF. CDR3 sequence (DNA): TGTGCCAGCAGTCTGAGTGATAGCGGGCTAACAGATACGCAGTATTTT.

CDR3 sequence reads: CASTPGLAVNSYEQYF. The CDR3 DNA sequence: TGTGCCAGCACCCCGGGACTAGCGGTTAATTCCTACGAGCAGTACTTC. The chain recombines TRBV5-5 with TRBJ2-7, with 11 bases that match TRBD2. V shed 6 bases, J shed 1 base, and the junction held 9 bases outside the gene matches. Germline V gene sequence: CDR1 SGHKS, CDR2 YYEKEE (reference sequence). The CDR3 extends over 16 amino acids.

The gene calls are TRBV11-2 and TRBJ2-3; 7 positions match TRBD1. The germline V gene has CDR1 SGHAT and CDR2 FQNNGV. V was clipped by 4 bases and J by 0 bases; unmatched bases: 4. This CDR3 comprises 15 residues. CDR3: CASSSGGISTDTQYF. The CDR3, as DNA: TGTGCCAGCAGCTCAGGGGGTATCAGCACAGATACGCAGTATTTT.

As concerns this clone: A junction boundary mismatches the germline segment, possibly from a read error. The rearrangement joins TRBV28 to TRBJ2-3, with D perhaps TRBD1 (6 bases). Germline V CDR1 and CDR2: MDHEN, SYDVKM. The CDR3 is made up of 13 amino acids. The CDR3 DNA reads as TGTGCCAGCAGTCCCCCCGCGACAGGTACGCAGTATTTT. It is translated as CASSPPATGTQYF.

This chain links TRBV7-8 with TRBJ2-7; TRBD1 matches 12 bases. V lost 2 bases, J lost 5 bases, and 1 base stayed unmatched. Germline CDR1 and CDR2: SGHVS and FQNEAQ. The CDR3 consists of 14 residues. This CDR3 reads CASSLRDRGHEQYF. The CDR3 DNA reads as TGTGCCAGCAGCTTAAGGGACAGGGGGCACGAGCAGTACTTC.

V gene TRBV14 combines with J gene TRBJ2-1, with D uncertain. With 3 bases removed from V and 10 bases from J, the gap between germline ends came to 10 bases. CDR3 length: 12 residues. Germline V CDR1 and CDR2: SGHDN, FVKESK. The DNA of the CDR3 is TGTGCCAGCAGCCAGGTTCGGCGGGAGCAGTTCTTC. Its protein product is CASSQVRREQFF.

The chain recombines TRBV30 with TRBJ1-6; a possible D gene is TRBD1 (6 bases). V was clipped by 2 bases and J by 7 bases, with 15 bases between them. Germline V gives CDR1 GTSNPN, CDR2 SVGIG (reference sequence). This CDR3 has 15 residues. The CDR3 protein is CAWSYYRDTNSPLHF. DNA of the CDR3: TGTGCCTGGAGTTATTACCGGGACACAAATTCACCCCTCCACTTT. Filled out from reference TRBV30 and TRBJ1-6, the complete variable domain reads SQTIHQWPATLVQPVGSPLSLECTVEGTSNPNLYWYRQAAGRGLQLLFYSVGIGQISSEVPQNLSASRPQDRQFILSSKKLLLSDSGFYLCAWSYYRDTNSPLHFGNGTRLTVT.

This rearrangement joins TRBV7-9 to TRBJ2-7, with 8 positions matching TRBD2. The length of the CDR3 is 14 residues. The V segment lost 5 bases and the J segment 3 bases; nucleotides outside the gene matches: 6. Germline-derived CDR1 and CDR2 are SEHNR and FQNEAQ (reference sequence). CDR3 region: CASSPTGLGYEQYF. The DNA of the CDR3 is TGTGCCAGCAGCCCGACGGGACTAGGCTACGAGCAGTACTTC.